This T cell receptor beta chain was documented in a study of cytomegalovirus exposure and HLA in healthy donors. Study-wide findings and caveats: Among TCR sequences, most were rare, though some public TCRs appeared in many donors.

V was cut by 4 bases and J by 7 bases, with 8 bases left in between. CDR1 MGHDK and CDR2 SYGVNS come from the germline V gene. The CDR3 runs to 12 residues. The primer mix had 60 Vbeta and 13 Jbeta primers. Some clones are missing from TCRdb's copy, which holds only in-frame ones; the method was immunoSEQ multiplex PCR. The data show roughly 140,000 clones, around four fifths seen once. In the case of this clone: Its target is not known.

The chain employs TRBV25-1 and TRBJ2-1; D gene ambiguous. The sequence came from a male donor in good health and CMV-seronegative. The sequencing input was PBMCs. The CDR3, as DNA: TGTGCCAGCAGTGTCGCGGTGAATGAGCAGTTCTTC. This translates into CASSVAVNEQFF. The complete variable domain, with remaining parts taken from reference TRBV25-1 and TRBJ2-1, reads EADIYQTPRYLVIGTGKKITLECSQTMGHDKMYWYQQDPGMELHLIHYSYGVNSTEKGDLSSESTVSRIRTEHFPLTLESARPSHTSQYLCASSVAVNEQFFGPGTRLTVL.